A single sample is the source of the 28 T cell receptor beta chains below, sequenced in a study of T cells after yellow fever vaccination (dated by TCRdb to between 2019 and 2020). Library creation used 5' RACE. The instrument given in TCRdb is Illumina HiSeq 2500. TCRdb applied fastp at Q25 and MiXCR to the public reads, then kept only in-frame beta chains. Every CDR3 protein is listed once, alongside the most common genes and DNA of its rows. The sample includes 550,000 to 750,000 distinct CDR3 sequences, with less than 15% observed a single time. The ten largest clones represent over 12% of the sample. The label giving this sample's treatment or condition can be read as: live attenuated yellow fever vaccine strain. The material was PBMCs, obtained on the day of the yellow fever booster vaccination. These receptors were obtained from a man aged 25-45 years who received the YFV17D yellow fever vaccine.

This clonotype was counted ten times or more. Here the CDR3 DNA reads TGCAGTGCTAGAGGAGGAGCGGGAGGGCCTGAGTACAATGAGCAGTTCTTC. This translates into CSARGGAGGPEYNEQFF. The chain joins TRBV20-1 to TRBJ2-1, with TRBD2 matching over 10 bases. From germline, CDR1 is DFQATT and CDR2 SNEGSKA (reference sequence). This CDR3 is 17 amino acids long. J was trimmed by 4 bases and V by 1 base; bases with no gene match: 10.

The V call is TRBV7-9, the J call TRBJ2-7, with a weak D call TRBD1 (6 bases). Germline CDR1 is SEHNR and CDR2 is FQNEAQ (reference sequence). V dropped 3 bases and J dropped 0 bases, with 18 bases sitting between them. The CDR3 has 17 amino acids. The CDR3 sequence is CASSFSRGRSPSYEQYF. In DNA, the CDR3 is TGTGCCAGCAGCTTTAGCAGGGGTAGGTCTCCCTCCTACGAGCAGTACTTC.

This rearrangement joins TRBV19 to TRBJ2-1, with 8 bases aligning to TRBD2. CDR3 length: 16 amino acids. The trim removed 6 bases at V and 9 bases at J, leaving 16 bases unmatched. The germline V gene has CDR1 LNHDA and CDR2 SQIVND (reference sequence). Here the CDR3 DNA reads TGTGCCAGTAGCCGACATACTAGCGGAGGCCCCAGTGAGCAGTTCTTC. It codes for CASSRHTSGGPSEQFF.

This chain connects TRBV28 to TRBJ2-5, with no clear D. Germline V gene sequence: CDR1 MDHEN, CDR2 SYDVKM. The CDR3 is 15 residues long. Trimming pared 5 bases from V and 2 bases from J, leaving 15 bases between. Here the CDR3 reads CASSGVQVLQETQYF. The CDR3 DNA reads as TGTGCCAGCAGTGGAGTCCAGGTCCTTCAAGAGACCCAGTACTTC.

This chain uses TRBV5-1 with TRBJ2-5; D might be TRBD1 (5 bases). CDR1 is SGHRS and CDR2 is YFSETQ in the germline V gene. The V end lost 2 bases, the J end lost 4 bases, and 12 bases lay between the germline ends. The CDR3 sequence is 14 residues long. The CDR3 DNA reads as TGCGCCAGCAGCTTCGACAGCAACCGAGAGACCCAGTACTTC. It is translated as CASSFDSNRETQYF. Full variable domain (remainder filled in from reference TRBV5-1 and TRBJ2-5): KAGVTQTPRYLIKTRGQQVTLSCSPISGHRSVSWYQQTPGQGLQFLFEYFSETQRNKGNFPGRFSGRQFSNSRSEMNVSTLELGDSALYLCASSFDSNRETQYFGPGTRLLVL.

In this sample, this clonotype turned up a few times. The V gene is TRBV3-1, the J gene TRBJ2-2; the match to TRBD2 covers 10 bases. Per the germline V gene, CDR1 is LGHDT and CDR2 is YNNKEL (reference sequence). CDR3 length: 16 amino acids. J gave up 7 bases and V 2 bases, and 7 bases lay outside the gene matches. The CDR3 is CASSQTPSGSGGELFF. The CDR3 DNA is TGTGCCAGCAGCCAAACCCCTAGCGGGAGTGGCGGGGAGCTGTTTTTT. Looking up the rest from reference TRBV3-1 and TRBJ2-2 gives the full variable domain: DTAVSQTPKYLVTQMGNDKSIKCEQNLGHDTMYWYKQDSKKFLKIMFSYNNKELIINETVPNRFSPKSPDKAHLNLHINSLELGDSAVYFCASSQTPSGSGGELFFGEGSRLTVL.

The J gene is TRBJ2-1, the V gene TRBV6-5; 9 bases agree with TRBD2. Germline V lookup: CDR1 MNHEY, CDR2 SVGAGI. The CDR3 loop spans 16 amino acids. J was trimmed by 7 bases and V by 0 bases; bases with no gene match: 7. CDR3 protein: CASSYSNSGSSNEQFF. DNA of the CDR3: TGTGCCAGCAGTTACTCGAATAGCGGGAGTTCAAATGAGCAGTTCTTC.

V is TRBV4-3 and J is TRBJ1-2; possibly TRBD1 for D (6 bases). V was shortened by 0 bases and J by 4 bases, with 24 bases between the two germline ends. The V gene's germline CDR1 is LGHNA and CDR2 YSLEER. This CDR3 contains 19 residues. CDR3 bases: TGCGCCAGCAGCCAAGAATCCGGAAGGGCAGGGGCTACTCCCTATGGCTACACCTTC. Its protein product is CASSQESGRAGATPYGYTF.

This clonotype was detected only a few times. V gene TRBV6-2 or TRBV6-3 combines with J gene TRBJ2-7, with D perhaps matching TRBD2 (6 bases). This CDR3 has 17 amino acids. Germline V gene data show CDR1 as MNHEY and CDR2 as SVGEGT. Between the trimmed V and J ends, which lost 2 bases and 1 base, there was a span of 18 bases. The CDR3 DNA reads TGTGCCAGCAGTTACCCCTCGGTTGCGGGAATTTCCTACGAGCAGTACTTC. It encodes CASSYPSVAGISYEQYF.

A few counts support this clonotype. This chain uses TRBV6-1 with TRBJ2-5, with D maybe TRBD2 (6 bases). Trimming removed 4 bases at V and 9 bases at J, with 21 bases between. The CDR3 loop spans 15 amino acids. CDR1 is MNHNS and CDR2 is SASEGT in the germline V gene. The CDR3 here is CASSASGLPVEAQYF. The CDR3 DNA reads TGTGCCAGCAGTGCCTCGGGACTCCCCGTCGAGGCCCAGTACTTC.

This clonotype has only a few counts. The chain couples TRBV29-1 to TRBJ1-3; perhaps TRBD1 as D (6 bases). Germline values: CDR1 SQVTM, CDR2 ANQGSEA. The ends were cut back, 7 bases at V and 1 base at J, with 11 bases in the middle. The CDR3 contains 13 residues. The CDR3 here is CSASGQSGNTIYF. The CDR3 region has the DNA TGCAGCGCCTCTGGACAGTCTGGAAACACCATATATTTT.

The V gene is TRBV7-8, the J gene TRBJ2-2; weak D call: TRBD1 (6 bases). V lost 7 bases, J lost 7 bases, and 13 bases lay in between. The germline V gene has CDR1 SGHVS and CDR2 FQNEAQ. This CDR3 contains 13 residues. The CDR3: CASNPRDNGELFF. CDR3 DNA sequence: TGTGCCAGCAACCCCCGGGACAACGGGGAGCTGTTTTTT. Looking up the rest from reference TRBV7-8 and TRBJ2-2 gives the full variable domain: GAGVSQSPRYKVAKRGQDVALRCDPISGHVSLFWYQQALGQGPEFLTYFQNEAQLDKSGLPSDRFFAERPEGSVSTLKIQRTQQEDSAVYLCASNPRDNGELFFGEGSRLTVL.

The sample holds a few counts of this clonotype. This chain uses TRBV11-2 with TRBJ2-7; D is tentatively TRBD1 or TRBD2 (5 bases each). V dropped 5 bases and J dropped 2 bases, with 22 bases sitting between them. This CDR3 spans 17 amino acids. CDR1 SGHAT and CDR2 FQNNGV come from the germline V gene. The CDR3 bases are TGTGCCAGCAGCCCCCCGGGACCACCCCTAAAGACCTACGAGCAGTACTTC. It encodes CASSPPGPPLKTYEQYF.

This clonotype turned up a few times. The chain joins TRBV7-2 to TRBJ2-6; perhaps TRBD1 as D (5 bases). The CDR3 sequence is 15 residues long. V lost 1 base and J lost 4, with 8 bases in between. Germline CDR1 reads SGHTA; CDR2 reads FQGNSA. DNA for the CDR3: TGTGCCAGCAGCTTAGACAGGTCCGGGGCCAACGTCCTGACTTTC. Amino acids: CASSLDRSGANVLTF.

The chain combines TRBV12-3 or TRBV12-4 with TRBJ1-1, with 7 bases fitting TRBD1. The CDR3 extends over 14 amino acids. J gave up 0 bases and V 6 bases, and 4 bases lay outside the gene matches. The chain's CDR3 is CASRRGQLNTEAFF. The DNA for the CDR3 is TGTGCCAGCAGACGGGGACAGCTGAACACTGAAGCTTTCTTT.

This clonotype was detected only once. The chain has TRBV11-2 and TRBJ2-7; 9 bases agree with TRBD1. The V gene end was trimmed by 5 bases and the J gene end by 4 bases; junction bases not matched to a gene: 15. CDR1 and CDR2 (germline): SGHAT, FQNNGV. The CDR3 has 17 residues. The CDR3: CASSARLGQGTRYEQYF. As DNA, the CDR3 is TGTGCCAGCAGCGCTCGCCTCGGACAGGGGACCAGATACGAGCAGTACTTC. Drawing the rest from reference TRBV11-2 and TRBJ2-7, the complete variable domain is EAGVAQSPRYKIIEKRQSVAFWCNPISGHATLYWYQQILGQGPKLLIQFQNNGVVDDSQLPKDRFSAERLKGVDSTLKIQPAKLEDSAVYLCASSARLGQGTRYEQYFGPGTRLTVT.

The genes are TRBV20-1 and TRBJ2-3; D remains unclear. Germline CDR1 DFQATT, CDR2 SNEGSKA (reference sequence). This CDR3 comprises 15 residues. Trimming removed 0 bases from V and 4 bases from J, with 14 bases in between. The CDR3 sequence is CSARDLGLLADTQYF. The CDR3 coding sequence is TGCAGTGCTAGAGATCTAGGGCTGTTGGCAGATACGCAGTATTTT.

The chain recombines TRBV12-3 or TRBV12-4 with TRBJ2-7; 8 bases are a match to TRBD2. The J segment lost 6 bases and the V segment lost 6 bases, leaving 10 bases of the junction unmatched. This CDR3 has 14 amino acids. The CDR3 reads CASRTTSGGSEQYF. CDR3 in DNA: TGTGCCAGCAGAACTACTAGCGGAGGCAGCGAGCAGTACTTC.

The rearrangement joins TRBV5-1 to TRBJ2-7; D gene unclear. The CDR3 runs to 12 residues. The germline gives CDR1 SGHRS, CDR2 YFSETQ. V was clipped by 8 bases and J by 4 bases, with 13 bases between them. Here the CDR3 DNA reads TGCGCCAGTTTCGGCGATTCGTACGAGCAGTACTTC. Translation: CASFGDSYEQYF.

The chain recombines TRBV7-9 with TRBJ2-7, with 12 nucleotides matching TRBD1. This CDR3 region has 15 residues. After removal of 5 bases from V and 5 bases from J, the junction contained 7 bases not matched to a gene. In germline, CDR1 is SEHNR, CDR2 FQNEAQ (reference sequence). CDR3 coding DNA: TGTGCCAGCAGCCCGAGGGACAGGGGGCAGCACGAGCAGTACTTC. This encodes CASSPRDRGQHEQYF.

This rearrangement joins TRBV3-1 to TRBJ1-4; tentative D call: TRBD1 (6 bases). The germline CDR1 and CDR2 sequences are LGHDT and YNNKEL (reference sequence). V shed 4 bases and J shed 13 bases, with 16 bases lying between them. This CDR3 contains 13 residues. Written as DNA, the CDR3 is TGTGCCAGCAGCCTAGGGACACCCGAGGGACTGTTTTTT. It is translated as CASSLGTPEGLFF.

The chain employs TRBV5-5 and TRBJ2-7; maybe TRBD2 (5 bases). The CDR3 has 16 residues. The V gene lost 5 bases and the J gene lost 0 bases, with 18 bases spanning the gap. CDR1 and CDR2 (germline): SGHKS, YYEKEE (reference sequence). CDR3 sequence: CASRWGADPSSYEQYF. The DNA for the CDR3 is TGTGCCAGCAGGTGGGGAGCCGACCCTAGCTCCTACGAGCAGTACTTC.

V is TRBV7-2 and J is TRBJ2-5; 14 bases fit TRBD2. Germline CDR1 and CDR2: SGHTA and FQGNSA. Losses at the gene ends were 5 bases for V and 1 base for J; bases not matched to a gene: 6. The CDR3 consists of 17 residues. CDR3 residues: CASSLGTSGSGQETQYF. The CDR3 nucleotides read TGTGCCAGCAGCCTCGGGACTAGCGGGAGCGGCCAAGAGACCCAGTACTTC.

In this sample, this clonotype turned up a few times. CDR3 nucleotides: TGTGCCAGCAGCGTGGGTAGCGGGAACTTACGGACCGGGGAGCTGTTTTTT. Its protein is CASSVGSGNLRTGELFF. V is TRBV9 and J is TRBJ2-2, with 8 bases aligning to TRBD2. The CDR3 has 17 amino acids. J gave up 5 bases and V 2 bases, and 11 bases lay outside the gene matches. Germline V gene sequence: CDR1 SGDLS, CDR2 YYNGEE.

This clonotype was observed a handful of times. CDR3 in amino acids: CASKRAGNTEAFF. CDR3 DNA sequence: TGTGCCTCCAAACGGGCAGGGAACACTGAAGCTTTCTTT. The gene calls are TRBV10-3 and TRBJ1-1; D unresolved. The CDR3 contains 13 residues. V lost 11 bases and J 1 base, leaving 14 bases between the germline ends. Germline values: CDR1 ENHRY, CDR2 SYGVKD.

This clonotype was observed a handful of times. This chain joins TRBV18 and TRBJ2-2, with D perhaps TRBD2 (5 bases). V gave up 5 bases and J gave up 1 base, with 14 bases separating them. Germline CDR1 and CDR2: KGHSH and LQKENI. The CDR3 consists of 16 residues. CDR3 DNA sequence: TGTGCCAGCTCATACGACGCGGCGGGGAACACCGGGGAGCTGTTTTTT. Residues: CASSYDAAGNTGELFF.

This clonotype was observed a handful of times. This CDR3 is CASSSGQGRDIQYF. Written as DNA, the CDR3 is TGTGCCAGCAGCTCCGGACAGGGTCGGGACATTCAGTACTTC. This chain links TRBV7-9 with TRBJ2-4; 8 nucleotides match TRBD1. The germline CDR1 and CDR2 sequences are SEHNR and FQNEAQ (reference sequence). The CDR3 has 14 amino acids. With V trimmed by 4 bases and J by 8 bases, 7 bases remained unmatched. Complete variable domain (other parts from reference TRBV7-9 and TRBJ2-4): DTGVSQNPRHKITKRGQNVTFRCDPISEHNRLYWYRQTLGQGPEFLTYFQNEAQLEKSRLLSDRFSAERPKGSFSTLEIQRTEQGDSAMYLCASSSGQGRDIQYFGAGTRLSVL.

The chain joins TRBV24-1 to TRBJ2-1; TRBD2 matches at 7 bases. This CDR3 is 17 amino acids long. Germline values: CDR1 KGHDR, CDR2 SFDVKD. The junction had 15 bases not matched to a gene; V was cut back by 9 bases and J by 2 bases. The CDR3 bases are TGTGCCACCGCAGGCGACTCGGACGGGAGGACCTACAATGAGCAGTTCTTC. It codes for CATAGDSDGRTYNEQFF.